The T cell receptor (beta chain) described here comes from a study of blood T cells in healthy people across ages. About the study: About one barcoded beta molecule per two T cells was the capture yield of template switching. Study-level results: Estimates of total diversity, which came from one million sequenced T cells, were considered to be underestimates. Roughly linear declines in TCR beta diversity per million T cells occurred with age.

Trimming removed 3 bases from V and 0 bases from J, with 12 bases in between. This CDR3 spans 16 amino acids. CDR1 and CDR2 from the germline V gene are SGHTA and FQGTGA. With a J-beta primer mix and a sample-barcoded 5' primer, a second PCR ran about 7 to 12 cycles. A template-switch adaptor that had 12 random nucleotides put a tag on each cDNA molecule. One entry per CDR3 protein, called by TCRdb with MiXCR from the 5' RACE reads. This table holds around 650,000 distinct CDR3 sequences, 35% to 50% found once. Of note for this clonotype: The antigen is unknown.

The rearrangement links TRBV7-3 to TRBJ1-3; no definite D call. This TCR was recovered from a man older than 75 in good health. The sample taken for sequencing was blood. CDR3 in amino acids: CASSFGHQNSGNTIYF. For the CDR3, the DNA is TGTGCCAGCAGCTTTGGGCACCAGAACTCTGGAAACACCATATATTTT.